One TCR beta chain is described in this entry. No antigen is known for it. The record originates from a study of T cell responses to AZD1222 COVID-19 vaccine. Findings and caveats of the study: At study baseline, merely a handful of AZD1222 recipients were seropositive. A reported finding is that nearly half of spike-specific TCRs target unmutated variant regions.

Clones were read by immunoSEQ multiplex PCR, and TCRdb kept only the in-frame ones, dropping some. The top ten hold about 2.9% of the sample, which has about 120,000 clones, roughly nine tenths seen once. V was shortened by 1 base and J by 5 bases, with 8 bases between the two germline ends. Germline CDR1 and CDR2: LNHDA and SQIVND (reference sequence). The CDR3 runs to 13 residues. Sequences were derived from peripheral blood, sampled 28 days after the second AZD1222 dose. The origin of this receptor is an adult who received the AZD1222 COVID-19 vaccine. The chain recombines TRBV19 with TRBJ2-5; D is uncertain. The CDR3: CASSIGVKETQYF. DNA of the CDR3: TGTGCCAGTAGTATAGGGGTGAAGGAGACCCAGTACTTC.